This T cell receptor (beta chain) was found in a study of blood T cell repertoires in COVID-19 (dated by TCRdb to the early 2020s). About the study as a whole: Samples covering the acute and convalescent phases of COVID-19 were provided by collaborators in the United States, Italy and Spain. Samples were obtained from the ongoing ImmuneRACE study (first 160 participants) and from about 1,300 subjects provided by 6 global collaborators. Subjects who had been exposed to COVID-19, were actively infected with it, or had recovered from it provided the deeply sampled blood TCRbeta repertoires that made up the dataset. The sample metadata nearly always contained a de-identified subject ID, COVID-19 status, age in years and sex. The repertoires were released in a freely available public database intended as a resource for research on the immune response to SARS-CoV-2. Where available, HLA class I and class II types were taken from metadata supplied by the sample provider and were not determined by assay-based typing. The prospective study material was composed of cDNA or gDNA derived from T cells, B-cell-depleted T cells, or PBMCs.

The immunoSEQ Assay, a bias-controlled multiplex PCR, was used to amplify TCRbeta CDR3 regions from genomic DNA. For the original study's pipeline: Nucleated cell counts per sample were estimated from amplification of reference gene primers within the assay. Sequence reads were collapsed and filtered to measure the absolute abundance of every unique TCRbeta CDR3 rearrangement. Productive Simpson clonality was computed per sample as the square root of Simpson's diversity index over productive rearrangements. TCRdb obtained this table from immuneACCESS and retained in-frame rearrangements with V and J assigned. These tables miss some clones; where compared with another copy, unresolved V genes account for less than half of the shortfall, and the remainder is unexplained. The V and J calls and clone size come from that table; D and trimming were worked out from the DNA. The sample contains 75,000 or so clones, roughly 80% of them found a single time. Approximately 39% of the sample is in the top ten clones.

Concerning this clone itself: It lacks a known antigen. Nothing much larger sits one base from this clone, and base qualities are not available.

Collaborating institutions collected whole blood in K2EDTA tubes following their own protocols. For TCRbeta analysis, collaborator samples were shipped as frozen whole blood, as isolated PBMCs, or as DNA extracted from either sample type. The cysteine opens and the phenylalanine closes a CDR3 of 11 amino acids. The kept DNA is CDR3 alone, 33 bases in frame from the first base. The study at large found these results: Clinical and demographic metadata were provided uncurated, with the amount varying by source and participant.

Input material: peripheral blood. The TCR comes from an older woman with acute or convalescent COVID-19. This chain joins TRBV21-1 to TRBJ2-7; TRBD1, as called in the table, went unchecked against the DNA. TRBV21-1 is reported as a pseudogene. The CDR3 protein sequence reads: CASSIHSEQYF. Read as DNA, the sequence is TGTGCCAGCAGCATCCACAGCGAGCAGTACTTC.